A single sample gave rise to the 16 T cell receptor beta chains below, sequenced in a study of blood T cell repertoires in COVID-19. Libraries were prepared by immunoSEQ multiplex PCR; TCRdb keeps only in-frame clonotypes and omits some of them. The sample consists of 190,000 or so clones, approximately 87% of them appearing once. Sequenced input: peripheral blood. The receptors originated from a woman aged 18-29 years who had recovered from COVID-19.

The genes are TRBV6-4 and TRBJ1-2; 11 bases fit TRBD1. Trimming took 5 bases from V and 8 from J; bases not matched to a gene: 13. In germline, CDR1 is MRHNA, CDR2 SNTAGT. The CDR3 has 16 residues. The CDR3 here is CASSPRGRTGGDGYTF. The DNA of the CDR3 is TGTGCCAGCAGTCCAAGAGGGCGGACAGGGGGCGACGGCTACACCTTC.

V and J are TRBV3-1 (or the pseudogene TRBV3-2) and TRBJ1-1; a possible D gene is TRBD1 (6 bases). The length of the CDR3 is 16 residues. Germline CDR1 LGHDT, CDR2 YNNKEL (reference sequence). V was pared by 4 bases and J by 6 bases, with 21 bases between. DNA for the CDR3: TGTGCCAGCAGCCCTTCCACAGGGTACCTACAGCCTGAAGCTTTCTTT. Encoded protein: CASSPSTGYLQPEAFF.

The genes are TRBV7-3 and TRBJ2-7; maybe TRBD2 (5 bases). CDR1 and CDR2 (germline): SGHTA, FQGTGA. The CDR3 has 15 amino acids. The germline V and J ends were trimmed by 1 base and 3 bases, with 13 bases remaining between them. Here the CDR3 reads CASSLKDSPYYEQYV. CDR3 bases: TGTGCCAGCAGCTTAAAGGACTCGCCCTACTACGAGCAGTACGTC.

CDR3 protein: CASSPTRWSGYTF. CDR3 DNA: TGTGCCAGCAGCCCCACCAGGTGGTCTGGCTACACCTTC. V is TRBV7-2 and J is TRBJ1-2; D not resolved. This CDR3 is built from 13 residues. CDR1 is SGHTA and CDR2 is FQGNSA in the germline V gene. The V end lost 5 bases, the J end lost 7 bases, and 14 bases lay between the germline ends.

This chain joins TRBV2 and TRBJ1-2; 9 bases fit TRBD1. Per germline, CDR1 SNHLY and CDR2 FYNNEI. The V segment lost 5 bases and the J segment 2 bases; nucleotides outside the gene matches: 3. CDR3 length: 14 amino acids. This chain's CDR3 is CASSSGTGNYGYTF. CDR3 bases: TGTGCCAGCAGTTCCGGGACAGGGAACTATGGCTACACCTTC.

V is TRBV7-3 and J is TRBJ2-7; 11 positions match TRBD1. The CDR3 covers 15 residues. Germline lookup yields CDR1 SGHTA and CDR2 FQGTGA. The V and J ends lost 4 bases and 7 bases, in that order; junction bases with no gene match: 9. Here the CDR3 reads CASSSNGQGAGEQYF. DNA for the CDR3: TGTGCCAGCAGCTCCAACGGACAGGGGGCGGGTGAGCAGTACTTC.

The chain uses TRBV4-3 and TRBJ1-2, with TRBD1 matching 9 bases. There are 14 residues in the CDR3. V shed 2 bases, J shed 8 bases, and the junction held 6 bases outside the gene matches. The germline gives CDR1 LGHNA, CDR2 YSLEER. CDR3 sequence (DNA): TGCGCCAGCAGCCAAACCACAGGGGGCGAAGGCTACACCTTC. Encoded protein: CASSQTTGGEGYTF.

This clone has just a few counts. This chain uses TRBV19 with TRBJ2-1; no reliable D call. Germline CDR1 and CDR2: LNHDA and SQIVND (reference sequence). The CDR3 length is 11 residues. The V end lost 4 bases, the J end lost 10 bases, and 8 bases lay between the germline ends. CDR3 sequence: CASSNSWEQFF. As DNA, the CDR3 is TGTGCCAGTAGTAACTCCTGGGAGCAGTTCTTC.

The CDR3 here is CASSPGVLTSPLHF. The CDR3 DNA is TGTGCCAGCAGCCCCGGGGTCCTCACTTCACCCCTCCACTTT. This rearrangement joins TRBV3-1 (or the pseudogene TRBV3-2) to TRBJ1-6, with unresolved D. The germline V gene has CDR1 LGHDT and CDR2 YNNKEL (reference sequence). Trimming stripped 4 bases from V and 9 bases from J, with 13 bases between. The CDR3 runs 14 residues.

V gene TRBV19 combines with J gene TRBJ1-2; possible D gene TRBD1, 5 bases. CDR3 length: 14 residues. Germline lookup yields CDR1 LNHDA and CDR2 SQIVND (reference sequence). Trimming removed 6 bases from V and 6 bases from J, with 17 bases in between. CDR3 coding DNA: TGTGCCAGTAGGACGGACACTATCAGGCATGGCTACACCTTC. It yields the protein CASRTDTIRHGYTF.

The chain uses TRBV18 and TRBJ2-3, with D maybe TRBD1 (6 bases). CDR3 length: 14 amino acids. The V gene's germline CDR1 is KGHSH and CDR2 LQKENI. V shed 10 bases and J shed 2 bases, with 16 bases lying between them. CDR3 nucleotide sequence: TGTGCCACCGCAGGGGCAGGGACCACAGATACGCAGTATTTT. Its protein is CATAGAGTTDTQYF.

CDR3 nucleotide sequence: TGTGCCAGCGAACAGGGAGGGTGGCACACCGGGGAGCTGTTTTTT. Protein product: CASEQGGWHTGELFF. The gene calls are TRBV11-2 and TRBJ2-2, with D perhaps matching TRBD2 (7 bases). Trimming shortened V by 8 bases and J by 3 bases, and 16 bases separated the two germline ends. The CDR3 extends over 15 amino acids. Germline V gene lookup returns CDR1 SGHAT and CDR2 FQNNGV.

The V call is TRBV11-3, the J call TRBJ2-1; tentatively, D is TRBD1 (6 bases). Germline CDR1 SGHNT, CDR2 YENEEA. The length of the CDR3 is 15 residues. Trimming stripped 1 base from V and 5 bases from J, with 12 bases between. In nucleotides, the CDR3 is TGTGCCAGCAGCTTAGGTGGGGGCAATAACAATGAGCAGTTCTTC. Its protein product is CASSLGGGNNNEQFF.

The count of this clone is one. DNA for the CDR3: TGTGCCATCAGTGAGTTGACTAGCGGGAGGAGGCCTTACGAGCAGTACTTC. Encoded protein: CAISELTSGRRPYEQYF. This rearrangement joins TRBV10-3 to TRBJ2-7; 13 nucleotides align to TRBD2. CDR1 and CDR2 from the germline V gene are ENHRY and SYGVKD. V was clipped by 1 base and J by 4 bases; unmatched bases: 7. The CDR3 sequence is 17 residues long.

The rearrangement links TRBV5-4 to TRBJ2-5, with a weak D call TRBD2 (5 bases). CDR1 and CDR2 (germline): SGHNT, YYREEE (reference sequence). This CDR3 has 14 amino acids. Trimming took off 6 bases at V and 0 bases at J, with 12 bases between the two ends. CDR3 residues: CASTQLGNQETQYF. The CDR3 DNA follows: TGTGCCAGCACCCAACTAGGGAACCAAGAGACCCAGTACTTC.

The chain is built from TRBV19 and TRBJ1-3; D call uncertain. Per the germline V gene, CDR1 is LNHDA and CDR2 is SQIVND (reference sequence). There are 13 residues in the CDR3. The DNA for the CDR3 is TGTGCTTGTGGTGGCCCCTCTGGAAACACCATATATTTT. It yields the protein CACGGPSGNTIYF.